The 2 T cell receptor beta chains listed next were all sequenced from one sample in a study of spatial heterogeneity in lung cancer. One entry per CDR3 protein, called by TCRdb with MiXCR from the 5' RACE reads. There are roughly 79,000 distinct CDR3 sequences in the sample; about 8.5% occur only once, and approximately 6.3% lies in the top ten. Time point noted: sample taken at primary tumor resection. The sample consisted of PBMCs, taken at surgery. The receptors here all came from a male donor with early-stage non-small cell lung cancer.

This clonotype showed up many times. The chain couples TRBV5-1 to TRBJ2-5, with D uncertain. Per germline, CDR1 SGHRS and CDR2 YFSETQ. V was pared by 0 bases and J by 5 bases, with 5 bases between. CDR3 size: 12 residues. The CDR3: CASSLALETQYF. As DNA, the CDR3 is TGCGCCAGCAGCTTGGCTTTGGAGACCCAGTACTTC. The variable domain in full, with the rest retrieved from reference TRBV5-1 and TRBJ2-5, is KAGVTQTPRYLIKTRGQQVTLSCSPISGHRSVSWYQQTPGQGLQFLFEYFSETQRNKGNFPGRFSGRQFSNSRSEMNVSTLELGDSALYLCASSLALETQYFGPGTRLLVL.

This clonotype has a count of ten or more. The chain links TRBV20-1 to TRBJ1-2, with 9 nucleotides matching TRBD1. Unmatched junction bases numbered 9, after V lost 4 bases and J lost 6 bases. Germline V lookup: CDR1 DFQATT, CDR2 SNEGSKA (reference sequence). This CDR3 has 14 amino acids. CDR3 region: CSAISGTGRDGYTF. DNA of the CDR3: TGCAGTGCTATCTCCGGGACAGGGAGGGATGGCTACACCTTC.